This TCR beta chain was found in a study of blood T cell repertoires in COVID-19. Study information: T cells, B-cell-depleted T cells, or PBMCs supplied cDNA or gDNA.

This clone was found once. The authors' processing: The assay estimated nucleated cells by amplifying reference gene primers. The protocol was immunoSEQ multiplex PCR, while the TCRdb copy is restricted to in-frame clones and leaves out a portion. That table furnishes V, J and clone size, whereas the DNA furnished D and trimming. The table records about 71,000 clones, under 80% of them present only once. Germline-derived CDR1 and CDR2 are MDHEN and SYDVKM. This CDR3 is built from 14 residues. J gave up 7 bases and V 5 bases, and 5 bases lay outside the gene matches. The chain links TRBV28 to TRBJ1-4; 9 bases agree with TRBD1. The specimen sequenced was peripheral blood. The sequence was collected from a woman older than 75 with active or convalescent COVID-19. The CDR3 sequence is CASSPPGQGEKLFF. The CDR3 bases are TGTGCCAGCAGTCCGCCGGGACAGGGTGAAAAACTGTTTTTT.